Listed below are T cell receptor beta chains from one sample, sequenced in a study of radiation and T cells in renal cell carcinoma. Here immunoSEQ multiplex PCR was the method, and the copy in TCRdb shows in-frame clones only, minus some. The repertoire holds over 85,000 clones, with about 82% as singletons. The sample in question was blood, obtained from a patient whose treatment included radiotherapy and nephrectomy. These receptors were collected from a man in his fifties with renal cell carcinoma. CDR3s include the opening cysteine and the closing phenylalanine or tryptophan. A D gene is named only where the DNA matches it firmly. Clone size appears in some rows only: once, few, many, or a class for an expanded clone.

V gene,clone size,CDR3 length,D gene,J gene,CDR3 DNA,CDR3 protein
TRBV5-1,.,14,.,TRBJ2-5,TGCGCCAGCAGCTTGGAGCAGGGCCCAGAGACCCAGTACTTC,CASSLEQGPETQYF
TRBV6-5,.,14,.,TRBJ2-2,TGTGCCAGCAGCATCCCATACCGTACCGGGGAGCTGTTTTTT,CASSIPYRTGELFF
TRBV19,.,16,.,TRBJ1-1,TGTGCCAGTAGTATAGGGCCTTCGGGCATGAACACTGAAGCTTTCTTT,CASSIGPSGMNTEAFF
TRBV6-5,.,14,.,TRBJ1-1,TGTGCCAGCAGTTACTCGACGGGGGTTGGGGAAGCTTTCTTT,CASSYSTGVGEAFF
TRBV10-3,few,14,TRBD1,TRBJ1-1,TGTGCCATCAGCACGGGACAGGGATACACTGAAGCTTTCTTT,CAISTGQGYTEAFF
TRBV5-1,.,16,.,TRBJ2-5,TGCGCCAGCAGCTTGGCGGCAGGCCTATCCATAGGGACCCAGTACTTC,CASSLAAGLSIGTQYF
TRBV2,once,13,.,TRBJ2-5,TGTGCCAGCAGTGATACAGGGCAGGAGACCCAGTACTTC,CASSDTGQETQYF
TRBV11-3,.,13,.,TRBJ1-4,TGTGCCAGCAGCTTCGGACCCAATGAAAAACTGTTTTTT,CASSFGPNEKLFF
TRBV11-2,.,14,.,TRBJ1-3,TGTGCCAGCAGCTTAGGATCATACGGAAACACCATATATTTT,CASSLGSYGNTIYF
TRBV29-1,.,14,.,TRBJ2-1,TGCAGCGTCACCCTGACTGGAGCCTACAATGAGCAGTTCTTC,CSVTLTGAYNEQFF
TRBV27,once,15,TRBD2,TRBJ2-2,TGTGCCAGCATGATGGGACTAGTCCGAACCGGGGAGCTGTTTTTT,CASMMGLVRTGELFF
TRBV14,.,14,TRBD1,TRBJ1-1,TGTGCCAGCAGCCGTACAGGGGAGGGAACTGAAGCTTTCTTT,CASSRTGEGTEAFF
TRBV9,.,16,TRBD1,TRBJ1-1,TGTGCCAGCAGCGGGTACCCGGGACAGGAGAACACTGAAGCTTTCTTT,CASSGYPGQENTEAFF
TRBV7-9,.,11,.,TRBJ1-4,TGTGCCGGACAAGAAAATGAAAAACTGTTTTTT,CAGQENEKLFF
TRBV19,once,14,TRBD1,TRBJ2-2,TGTGCCAGTATCGGACAGGCGAACACCGGGGAGCTGTTTTTT,CASIGQANTGELFF
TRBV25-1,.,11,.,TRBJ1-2,TGTGCCAGCAGTTGGTATTATGGCTACACCTTC,CASSWYYGYTF
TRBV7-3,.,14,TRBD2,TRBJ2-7,TGTGCCAGCAGCTTACGCGGGGGGGCTCACGAGCAGTACTTC,CASSLRGGAHEQYF